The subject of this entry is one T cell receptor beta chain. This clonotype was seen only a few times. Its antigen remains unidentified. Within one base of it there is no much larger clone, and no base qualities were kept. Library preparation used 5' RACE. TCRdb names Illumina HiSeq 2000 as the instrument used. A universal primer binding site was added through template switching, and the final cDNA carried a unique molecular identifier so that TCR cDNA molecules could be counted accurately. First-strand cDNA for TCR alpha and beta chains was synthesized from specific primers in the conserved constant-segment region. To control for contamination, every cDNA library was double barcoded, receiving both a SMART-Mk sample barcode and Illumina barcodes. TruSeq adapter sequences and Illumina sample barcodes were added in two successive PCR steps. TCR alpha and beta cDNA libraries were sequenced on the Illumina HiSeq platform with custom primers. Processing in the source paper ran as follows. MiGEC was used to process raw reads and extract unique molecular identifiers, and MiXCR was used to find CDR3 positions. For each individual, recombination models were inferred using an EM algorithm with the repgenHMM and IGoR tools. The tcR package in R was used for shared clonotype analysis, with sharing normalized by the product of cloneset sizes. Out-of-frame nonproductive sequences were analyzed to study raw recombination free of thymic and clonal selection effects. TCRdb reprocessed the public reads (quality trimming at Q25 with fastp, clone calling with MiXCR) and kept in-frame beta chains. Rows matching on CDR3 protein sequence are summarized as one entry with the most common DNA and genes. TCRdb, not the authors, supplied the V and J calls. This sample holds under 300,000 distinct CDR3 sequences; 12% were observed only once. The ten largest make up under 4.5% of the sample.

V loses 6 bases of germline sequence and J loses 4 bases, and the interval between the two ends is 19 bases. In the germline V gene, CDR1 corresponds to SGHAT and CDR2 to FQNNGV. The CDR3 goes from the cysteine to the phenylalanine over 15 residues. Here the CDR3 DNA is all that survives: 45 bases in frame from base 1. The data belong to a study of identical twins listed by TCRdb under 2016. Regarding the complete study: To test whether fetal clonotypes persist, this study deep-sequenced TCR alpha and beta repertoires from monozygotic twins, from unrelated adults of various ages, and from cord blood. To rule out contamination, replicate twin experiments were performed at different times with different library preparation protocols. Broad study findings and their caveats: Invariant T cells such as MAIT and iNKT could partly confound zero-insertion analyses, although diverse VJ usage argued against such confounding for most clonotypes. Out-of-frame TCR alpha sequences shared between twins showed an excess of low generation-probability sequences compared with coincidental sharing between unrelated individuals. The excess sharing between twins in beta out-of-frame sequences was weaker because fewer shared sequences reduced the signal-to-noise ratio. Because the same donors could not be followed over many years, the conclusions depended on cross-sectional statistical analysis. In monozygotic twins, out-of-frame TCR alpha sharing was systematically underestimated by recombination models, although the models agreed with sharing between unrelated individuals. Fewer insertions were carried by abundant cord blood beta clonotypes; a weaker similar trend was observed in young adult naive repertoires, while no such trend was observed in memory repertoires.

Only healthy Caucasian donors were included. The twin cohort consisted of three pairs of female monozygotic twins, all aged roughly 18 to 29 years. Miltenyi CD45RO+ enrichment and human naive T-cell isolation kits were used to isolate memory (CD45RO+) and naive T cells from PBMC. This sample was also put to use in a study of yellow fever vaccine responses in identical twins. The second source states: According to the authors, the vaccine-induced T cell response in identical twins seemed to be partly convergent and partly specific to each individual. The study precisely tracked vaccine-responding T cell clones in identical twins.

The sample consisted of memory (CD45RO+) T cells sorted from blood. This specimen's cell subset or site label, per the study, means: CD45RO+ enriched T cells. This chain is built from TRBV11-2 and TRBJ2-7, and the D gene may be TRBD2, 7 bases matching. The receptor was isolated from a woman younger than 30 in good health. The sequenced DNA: TGTGCCAGCAGTCCAGAGGGGGGGGTTGGGTACGAGCAGTACTTC. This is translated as CASSPEGGVGYEQYF.